This T cell receptor beta chain came from a study of beta chain features in type 1 diabetes. Sequencing targeted expressed TCRB transcripts, as all isolated RNA had been reverse transcribed. Samples of naive, central memory and regulatory T cells yielded a mean of around 3.7 million reads. Measured with immunoSEQ multiplex PCR; TCRdb has only the in-frame clones, and not every one. Among 250,000 to 350,000 clones listed, over 14% were seen once. Study-wide points: Patients and controls would share equally any PCR tilt toward shorter templates. Shorter TCRB CDR3s, moderately but significantly so, marked every one of the four CD4+ subsets in Type 1 diabetes patients. For cells with high TCR expression, cDNA sequencing could yield over-representation.

With regard to this clone: Its antigen remains unidentified.

CD4+ cells of the naive, central memory, regulatory and stem cell-like memory types were sorted via CD45RO/CCR7/CD25/CD127/CD95/CD27. The V segment lost 2 bases and the J segment 6 bases; nucleotides outside the gene matches: 6. CDR1 MNHNY and CDR2 SVGAGI come from the germline V gene (reference sequence). This CDR3 spans 15 amino acids. The sequence was collected from a young man with type 1 diabetes. The chain has TRBV6-6 and TRBJ2-7, with TRBD1 matching 11 bases. Sample: naive CD4+ T cells from blood. The CDR3 nucleotides read TGTGCCAGCAGTTACCCCGGACAGGGGGCGCCCGAGCAGTACTTC. It yields the protein CASSYPGQGAPEQYF.